Listed here are 27 T cell receptor beta chains from one sample, sequenced in a study of T cell responses to AZD1222 COVID-19 vaccine. The data were produced by immunoSEQ multiplex PCR, yet TCRdb's version contains in-frame clones alone and is incomplete. This table has about 120,000 clones, about 90% appearing once. The sample consisted of peripheral blood, taken on day 0 of AZD1222 vaccination. These receptor sequences come from an adult in good health.

The chain is built from TRBV3-1 (or the pseudogene TRBV3-2) and TRBJ1-3; 7 bases agree with TRBD1. The germline V gene encodes CDR1 LGHDT and CDR2 YNNKEL (reference sequence). The V segment lost 4 bases and the J segment 3 bases; nucleotides outside the gene matches: 3. The CDR3 is made up of 14 amino acids. The CDR3 region has the DNA TGTGCCAGCAGCCCCCGGGACAGTGGAAACACCATATATTTT. Translated, it gives CASSPRDSGNTIYF.

The chain combines TRBV6-5 with TRBJ2-5, with D perhaps given as TRBD1 or TRBD2 (6 bases each). The CDR3 loop spans 15 amino acids. Germline loops: CDR1 MNHEY, CDR2 SVGAGI. The V end lost 0 bases, the J end lost 1 base, and 9 bases lay between the germline ends. Written as DNA, the CDR3 is TGTGCCAGCAGTTACTCGACGGGGGCCCAAGAGACCCAGTACTTC. It is translated as CASSYSTGAQETQYF.

The gene calls are TRBV28 and TRBJ1-1, with D tentatively TRBD1 (5 bases). The ends were cut back, 5 bases at V and 2 bases at J, with 15 bases in the middle. In germline, CDR1 is MDHEN, CDR2 SYDVKM. CDR3 size: 15 residues. Here the CDR3 reads CASSPRDRSNTEAFF. DNA of the CDR3: TGTGCCAGCAGTCCCCGGGACCGTTCAAACACTGAAGCTTTCTTT.

The genes are TRBV6-1 and TRBJ1-3; D not certain. The CDR3 contains 16 residues. Germline assignment: CDR1 MNHNS and CDR2 SASEGT. The V and J ends lost 1 base and 0 bases respectively, with 10 bases between them. The CDR3 region is CASSEEAALSGNTIYF. CDR3 in DNA: TGTGCCAGCAGTGAAGAAGCAGCCCTCTCTGGAAACACCATATATTTT.

The chain carries TRBV11-1 and TRBJ1-2; no definite D call. V was shortened by 4 bases and J by 5 bases, with 11 bases between the two germline ends. Germline V CDR1 and CDR2: SGHAT, FQDESV (reference sequence). The CDR3 extends over 13 amino acids. This chain's CDR3 is CASSSHTDYGYTF. DNA of the CDR3: TGTGCCAGCAGCTCCCACACTGATTATGGCTACACCTTC. Filled out from reference TRBV11-1 and TRBJ1-2, the complete variable domain reads EAEVAQSPRYKITEKSQAVAFWCDPISGHATLYWYRQILGQGPELLVQFQDESVVDDSQLPKDRFSAERLKGVDSTLKIQPAELGDSAMYLCASSSHTDYGYTFGSGTRLTVV.

In this sample, this clone turned up once. The chain couples TRBV4-3 to TRBJ2-7; D perhaps matches TRBD2 (5 bases). The CDR3 totals 14 residues. Trimming shortened V by 6 bases and J by 0 bases, and 12 bases separated the two germline ends. Germline CDR1 reads LGHNA; CDR2 reads YSLEER. CDR3 sequence reads: CASRRGQPSYEQYF. The CDR3 coding sequence is TGCGCCAGCAGACGGGGTCAACCCTCCTACGAGCAGTACTTC.

The rearrangement joins TRBV7-9 to TRBJ2-3, with 10 bases fitting TRBD2. The germline gives CDR1 SEHNR, CDR2 FQNEAQ (reference sequence). The length of the CDR3 is 14 residues. Germline trimming cut 5 bases from V and 9 bases from J; bases unmatched to any gene: 8. The CDR3 DNA sequence: TGTGCCAGCAGCCGAAGCGGGGGGGCCTCGACGCAGTATTTT. It yields the protein CASSRSGGASTQYF.

This sequence joins TRBV5-8 and TRBJ2-3, with D uncertain. The CDR3 has 14 residues. The V end lost 7 bases, the J end lost 4 bases, and 16 bases lay between the germline ends. The germline V gene has CDR1 SGHTS and CDR2 YDEGEE. DNA of the CDR3: TGTGCCAGCCGACCCCACATTTTCGCAGATACGCAGTATTTT. As protein: CASRPHIFADTQYF.

The chain has TRBV9 and TRBJ2-5, with 8 bases fitting TRBD2. Trimming removed 0 bases from V and 1 base from J; junction bases left unmatched: 2. The length of the CDR3 is 15 residues. Germline CDR1 SGDLS, CDR2 YYNGEE. CDR3 in amino acids: CASSVELAAQETQYF. The CDR3 DNA is TGTGCCAGCAGCGTAGAACTAGCGGCCCAAGAGACCCAGTACTTC.

This rearrangement joins TRBV9 to TRBJ2-7; D may correspond to TRBD1 or TRBD2 (6 bases each). Looked up from germline, CDR1 is SGDLS and CDR2 is YYNGEE. CDR3 size: 15 residues. V dropped 0 bases and J dropped 1 base, with 11 bases sitting between them. The CDR3 bases are TGTGCCAGCAGCGTAGGAGGGGGGATGTCCTACGAGCAGTACTTC. It specifies CASSVGGGMSYEQYF.

The chain employs TRBV5-1 and TRBJ2-2; the D is unclear. Trimming removed 0 bases at V and 8 bases at J, with 8 bases between. The CDR3 runs to 13 residues. Germline V lookup: CDR1 SGHRS, CDR2 YFSETQ. This CDR3 reads CASSLDRAGELFF. The CDR3 DNA reads TGCGCCAGCAGCTTGGACCGGGCGGGGGAGCTGTTTTTT.

The J gene is TRBJ1-1, the V gene TRBV20-1; D is unresolved. The CDR3 spans 10 residues. Trimming removed 3 bases from V and 6 bases from J, with 5 bases in between. Germline CDR1 DFQATT, CDR2 SNEGSKA (reference sequence). CDR3 region: CSASKAEAFF. The CDR3 region has the DNA TGCAGTGCTAGTAAGGCTGAAGCTTTCTTT.

This chain connects TRBV7-9 to TRBJ2-1; 8 nucleotides match TRBD2. The V and J ends lost 2 bases and 16 bases, in that order; junction bases with no gene match: 13. The CDR3 is 14 residues long. CDR1 SEHNR and CDR2 FQNEAQ come from the germline V gene (reference sequence). This CDR3 is CASSLPKTGGPFFF. CDR3 coding DNA: TGTGCCAGCAGCTTACCAAAAACGGGAGGGCCGTTTTTCTTC.

CDR3 in amino acids: CASSYERHTEAFF. The CDR3 nucleotides are TGTGCCAGCAGTTACGAGAGACACACTGAAGCTTTCTTT. This chain links TRBV6-5 with TRBJ1-1; no firm D call. Germline V gene sequence: CDR1 MNHEY, CDR2 SVGAGI. The V end lost 2 bases, the J end lost 3 bases, and 7 bases lay between the germline ends. The CDR3 covers 13 residues.

The chain recombines TRBV30 with TRBJ1-1, with a tentative D call TRBD1 (5 bases). Trimming removed 3 bases from V and 2 bases from J, with 16 bases in between. From germline, CDR1 is GTSNPN and CDR2 SVGIG (reference sequence). The CDR3 has 15 amino acids. The CDR3: CAWRGGALINTEAFF. The CDR3 DNA sequence: TGTGCCTGGAGGGGAGGGGCGCTGATAAACACTGAAGCTTTCTTT.

This clone has only a few counts. The chain couples TRBV6-1 to TRBJ1-1; D uncertain. V gave up 1 base and J gave up 8 bases, with 8 bases separating them. CDR1 is MNHNS and CDR2 is SASEGT in the germline V gene. This CDR3 is 12 amino acids long. The CDR3 DNA follows: TGTGCCAGCAGTGAAGGGAGGTTGGAAGCTTTCTTT. Amino acid sequence: CASSEGRLEAFF.

This chain joins TRBV7-2 and TRBJ2-2, with 7 bases aligning to TRBD1. The CDR3 loop spans 16 amino acids. Unmatched junction bases numbered 9, after V lost 4 bases and J lost 4 bases. Germline V gene sequence: CDR1 SGHTA, CDR2 FQGNSA. In nucleotides, the CDR3 is TGTGCCAGCAGCTCAAACACAGGGGTTGGCACCGGGGAGCTGTTTTTT. It codes for CASSSNTGVGTGELFF.

The chain links TRBV7-9 to TRBJ1-1; D not certain. CDR1 is SEHNR, CDR2 FQNEAQ, per germline (reference sequence). Trimming cost V 1 base and J 1 base, with 4 bases left between them. The CDR3 totals 13 residues. DNA for the CDR3: TGTGCCAGCAGCTTAGAGGGGAACACTGAAGCTTTCTTT. Protein sequence: CASSLEGNTEAFF.

The CDR3, as DNA: TGTGCCAGCAGTTTGGGATACAGGGGAACCCACAATCAGCCCCAGCATTTT. Encoded protein: CASSLGYRGTHNQPQHF. The genes are TRBV6-2 or TRBV6-3 and TRBJ1-5, with 7 nucleotides matching TRBD1. The CDR3 sequence is 17 residues long. V lost 4 bases and J lost 3; bases outside the gene matches: 12. Germline loops: CDR1 MNHEY, CDR2 SVGEGT.

The genes are TRBV7-6 and TRBJ1-2, with a tentative D call TRBD1 (5 bases). V was trimmed by 5 bases and J by 7 bases, leaving 17 bases between them. This CDR3 spans 14 amino acids. Germline V CDR1 and CDR2: SGHVS, FNYEAQ. CDR3 amino acids: CASSPGTLIGGYTF. Written as DNA, the CDR3 is TGTGCCAGCAGCCCCGGGACTCTAATAGGTGGCTACACCTTC. Combining the CDR3 with reference TRBV7-6 and TRBJ1-2 gives the whole variable domain GAGVSQSPRYKVTKRGQDVALRCDPISGHVSLYWYRQALGQGPEFLTYFNYEAQQDKSGLPNDRFSAERPEGSISTLTIQRTEQRDSAMYRCASSPGTLIGGYTFGSGTRLTVV.

The rearrangement joins TRBV6-2 or TRBV6-3 to TRBJ2-6, with a tentative D call TRBD1 (6 bases). Trimming shortened V by 5 bases and J by 3 bases, and 11 bases separated the two germline ends. Germline V gene lookup returns CDR1 MNHEY and CDR2 SVGEGT. This CDR3 spans 15 amino acids. CDR3 in DNA: TGTGCCAGCAGTATTACAGGGTATGGGGCCAACGTCCTGACTTTC. It specifies CASSITGYGANVLTF.

This chain uses TRBV29-1 with TRBJ2-3; 8 bases agree with TRBD2. Trimming cost V 6 bases and J 1 base; bases outside gene matches: 6. The CDR3 has 14 residues. The germline CDR1 and CDR2 sequences are SQVTM and ANQGSEA. The CDR3 bases are TGCAGCGTAGCGGGAGTGGGACGCACAGATACGCAGTATTTT. Protein: CSVAGVGRTDTQYF.

This chain uses TRBV18 with TRBJ1-1, with D unresolved. CDR1 and CDR2 (germline): KGHSH, LQKENI. The germline V and J ends were trimmed by 2 bases and 4 bases, with 8 bases remaining between them. The CDR3 has 13 amino acids. The CDR3 coding sequence is TGTGCCAGCTCACCAGACATCACCACTGAAGCTTTCTTT. This encodes CASSPDITTEAFF.

This chain connects TRBV27 to TRBJ1-2, with a tentative D call TRBD1 (5 bases). This CDR3 region has 17 residues. The ends were cut back, 5 bases at V and 6 bases at J, with 25 bases in the middle. Per the germline V gene, CDR1 is MNHEY and CDR2 is SMNVEV (reference sequence). CDR3 nucleotides: TGTGCCAGCAGTCGCTACACCACAGGCGCTGATTTGAATGGCTACACCTTC. It translates to CASSRYTTGADLNGYTF.

The chain links TRBV2 to TRBJ1-1; D not certain. V gave up 4 bases and J gave up 2 bases, with 5 bases separating them. Per germline, CDR1 SNHLY and CDR2 FYNNEI. The CDR3 runs to 12 residues. CDR3 loop: CASSVQNTEAFF. CDR3 DNA sequence: TGTGCCAGCAGTGTACAAAACACTGAAGCTTTCTTT.

This rearrangement joins TRBV12-3 or TRBV12-4 to TRBJ2-4; either TRBD1 or TRBD2 may fit D (6 bases each). The CDR3 consists of 13 residues. V was shortened by 7 bases and J by 3 bases, with 10 bases between the two germline ends. The CDR3 nucleotides are TGTGCCAGCAAGGGGGGAGACAAAAACATTCAGTACTTC. It encodes CASKGGDKNIQYF.

This chain joins TRBV20-1 and TRBJ2-1; D gene ambiguous. This CDR3 has 11 amino acids. The V gene's germline CDR1 is DFQATT and CDR2 SNEGSKA (reference sequence). V lost 3 bases and J lost 6, with 6 bases in between. CDR3 DNA: TGCAGTGCTAGGTCTAGCAATGAGCAGTTCTTC. This codes for CSARSSNEQFF.